This record covers a single T cell receptor (beta chain). Its antigen is unidentified. Trimming removed 3 bases at V and 3 bases at J, with 14 bases between. Germline V gene sequence: CDR1 SGHAT, CDR2 FQNNGV. CDR3 size: 15 residues. These data are taken from a study of cytomegalovirus exposure and HLA in healthy donors. Overall study findings and caveats: Rarity marked most TCR sequences, yet some public TCRs occurred in many donors. A list of 150 or so TCR beta chains associated with cytomegalovirus was given.

PCR employed 60 Vbeta and 13 Jbeta primers. Profiling relied on immunoSEQ multiplex PCR, and the TCRdb table lists in-frame clones only, not all of them. This table holds 150,000 to 200,000 clones, 75% to 85% found once. Source material: PBMCs. The TCR sequence derives from a woman younger than 45 in good health and CMV-seropositive. The V gene is TRBV11-2, the J gene TRBJ1-1; no definite D call. The CDR3 sequence is CASSFVGGADTEAFF. The CDR3 region has the DNA TGTGCCAGCAGCTTCGTCGGAGGAGCGGACACTGAAGCTTTCTTT.